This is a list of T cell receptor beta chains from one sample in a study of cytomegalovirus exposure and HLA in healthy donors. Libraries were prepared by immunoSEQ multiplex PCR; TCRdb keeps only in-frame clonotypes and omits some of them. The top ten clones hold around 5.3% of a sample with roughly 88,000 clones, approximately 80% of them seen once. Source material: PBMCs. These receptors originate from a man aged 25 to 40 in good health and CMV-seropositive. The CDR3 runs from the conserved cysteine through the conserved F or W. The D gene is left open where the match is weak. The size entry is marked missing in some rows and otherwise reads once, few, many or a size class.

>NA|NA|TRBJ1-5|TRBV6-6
TGTGCCAGCAGCCTGGACTCCAATAGCAATCAGCCCCAGCATTTT
CASSLDSNSNQPQHF
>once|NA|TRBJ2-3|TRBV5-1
TGCGCCAGCAGCCCCCGTACCTTGCGGGGCACAGATACGCAGTATTTT
CASSPRTLRGTDTQYF
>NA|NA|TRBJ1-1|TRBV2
TGTGCCAGCAGTCATGAGCGGGACACTGAAGCTTTCTTT
CASSHERDTEAFF
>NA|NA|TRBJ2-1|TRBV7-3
TGTGCCAGCAGCTTGGACAGTAGCTCCTACAATGAGCAGTTCTTC
CASSLDSSSYNEQFF
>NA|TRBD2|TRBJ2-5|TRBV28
TGTGCCAGCAGGACCCTAGCGGGAGAGACCCAGTACTTC
CASRTLAGETQYF
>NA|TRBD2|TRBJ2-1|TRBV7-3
TGTGCCAGCAGCTTAATGCCCCCTCTTAGCGGGCTCTACAATGAGCAGTTCTTC
CASSLMPPLSGLYNEQFF
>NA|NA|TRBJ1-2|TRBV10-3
TGTGCCACCCAGACAGGCAGCTATGGCTACACCTTC
CATQTGSYGYTF
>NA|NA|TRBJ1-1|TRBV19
TGTGCCAGTAGTATAGAAGGTGGCCGAGGGGCTTTCTTT
CASSIEGGRGAFF
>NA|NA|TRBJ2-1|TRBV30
TGTGCCTGGACCGTCTACAATGAGCAGTTCTTC
CAWTVYNEQFF
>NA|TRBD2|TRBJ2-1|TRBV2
TGTGCCAGCAGTGAAGCGGGGAGGGTGGATGAGCAGTTCTTC
CASSEAGRVDEQFF
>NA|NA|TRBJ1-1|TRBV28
TGTGCCAGCAGTTCTCATACAGGGTCAAGTGAAGCTTTCTTT
CASSSHTGSSEAFF